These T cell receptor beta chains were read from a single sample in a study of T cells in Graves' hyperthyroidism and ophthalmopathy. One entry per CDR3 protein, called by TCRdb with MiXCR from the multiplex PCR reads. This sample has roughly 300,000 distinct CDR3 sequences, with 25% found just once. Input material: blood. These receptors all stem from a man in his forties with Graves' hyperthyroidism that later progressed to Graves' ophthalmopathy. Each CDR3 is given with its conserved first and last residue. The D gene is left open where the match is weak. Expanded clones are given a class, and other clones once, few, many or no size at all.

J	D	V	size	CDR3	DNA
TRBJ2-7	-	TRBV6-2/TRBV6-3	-	CASRPKITYEQYF	TGTGCCAGCAGGCCTAAAATCACCTACGAGCAGTACTTC
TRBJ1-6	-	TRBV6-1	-	CASSHPAGVGSPLHF	TGTGCCAGCAGCCACCCGGCGGGGGTTGGATCACCCCTCCACTTT
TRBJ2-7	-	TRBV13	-	CASNLGNNQYEQYF	TGTGCCAGCAACCTGGGGAACAATCAGTACGAGCAGTACTTC
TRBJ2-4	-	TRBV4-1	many	CASSQDTGAALGNIQYF	TGCGCCAGCAGCCAAGATACGGGAGCTGCCCTGGGTAACATTCAGTACTTC
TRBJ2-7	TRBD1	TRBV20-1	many	CSARDPLTDRVYF	TGCAGTGCTAGAGATCCCCTAACGGACAGGGTGTACTTC
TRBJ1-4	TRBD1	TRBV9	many	CASSMGTGHEKLFF	TGTGCCAGCAGCATGGGGACAGGGCATGAAAAACTGTTTTTT
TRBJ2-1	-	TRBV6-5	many	CASNPHRADYNEQFF	TGTGCCAGCAACCCCCACAGAGCTGACTACAATGAGCAGTTCTTC
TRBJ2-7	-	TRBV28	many	CASSSPEGQYF	TGTGCCAGCAGTTCACCGGAAGGGCAGTACTTC
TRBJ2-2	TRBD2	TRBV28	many	CASSSLSGRLVGELFF	TGTGCCAGCAGTTCTTTAAGCGGGAGGCTTGTCGGGGAGCTGTTTTTT
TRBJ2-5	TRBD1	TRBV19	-	CASSPQGAIQETQYF	TGTGCCAGTAGTCCGCAGGGGGCAATACAAGAGACCCAGTACTTC
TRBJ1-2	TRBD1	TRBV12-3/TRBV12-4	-	CASGGQGFSYGYTF	TGTGCCAGCGGCGGACAGGGCTTTAGCTATGGCTACACCTTC
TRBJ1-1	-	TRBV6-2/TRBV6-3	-	CASSSYMGKEAFF	TGTGCCAGCAGTTCCTACATGGGGAAGGAAGCTTTCTTT
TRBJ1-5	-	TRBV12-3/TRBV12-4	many	CASSRWGGEGNQPQHF	TGTGCCAGCAGCCGGTGGGGGGGCGAAGGCAATCAGCCCCAGCATTTT
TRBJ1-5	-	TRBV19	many	CASSILRAERRPQHF	TGTGCCAGTAGTATACTCCGAGCTGAGCGGCGGCCCCAGCATTTT
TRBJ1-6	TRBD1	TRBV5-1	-	CASSSGQGQNSPLHF	TGCGCCAGCAGCTCCGGACAGGGCCAAAATTCACCCCTCCACTTT
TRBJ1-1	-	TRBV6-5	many	CASLPYRGLGNTEAFF	TGTGCCAGCCTTCCTTATCGTGGACTCGGGAACACTGAAGCTTTCTTT
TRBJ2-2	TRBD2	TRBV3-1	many	CASSRSGSWTGELFF	TGTGCCAGCAGCCGTAGCGGGAGTTGGACCGGGGAGCTGTTTTTT
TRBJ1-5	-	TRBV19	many	CASSFYEEGNQPQHF	TGTGCCAGTAGTTTTTATGAGGAGGGCAATCAGCCCCAGCATTTT
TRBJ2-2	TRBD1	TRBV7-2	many	CASSYHRTGNTGELFF	TGTGCCAGCAGCTACCATAGGACAGGGAACACCGGGGAGCTGTTTTTT
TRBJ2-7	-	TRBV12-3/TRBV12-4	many	CASSPRQPTYEQYF	TGTGCCAGCAGTCCCCGACAGCCAACCTACGAGCAGTACTTC
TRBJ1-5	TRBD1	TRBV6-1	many	CASSPATGTPQHF	TGTGCCAGCAGCCCCGCGACAGGGACGCCCCAGCATTTT
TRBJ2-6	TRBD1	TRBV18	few	CASSPGQPGANVLTF	TGTGCCAGCTCCCCGGGACAGCCTGGGGCCAACGTCCTGACTTTC
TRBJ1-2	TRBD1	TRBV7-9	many	CASNRDSYGYTF	TGTGCCAGTAACCGGGACAGCTATGGCTACACCTTC
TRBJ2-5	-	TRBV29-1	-	CSARGSQETQYF	TGCAGCGCTCGGGGGTCCCAAGAGACCCAGTACTTC
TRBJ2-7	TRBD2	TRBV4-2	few	CASSLSRASGGLGDSYEQYF	TGTGCCAGCAGCCTGAGCCGGGCTAGCGGAGGCTTGGGGGACTCCTACGAGCAGTACTTC
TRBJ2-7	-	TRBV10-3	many	CAISDTGPYEQYF	TGTGCCATCAGTGATACGGGTCCCTACGAGCAGTACTTC
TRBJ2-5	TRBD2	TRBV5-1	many	CASSLGLAGTETQYF	TGCGCCAGCAGCTTAGGGCTAGCGGGAACAGAGACCCAGTACTTC
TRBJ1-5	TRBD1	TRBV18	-	CASSAGTGWQPQHF	TGTGCCAGCTCAGCCGGGACAGGTTGGCAGCCCCAGCATTTT
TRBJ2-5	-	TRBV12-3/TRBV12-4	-	CASSFTLEFKETQYF	TGTGCCAGCAGTTTCACACTTGAATTCAAAGAGACCCAGTACTTC
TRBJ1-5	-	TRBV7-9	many	CASSLGPTAQHF	TGTGCCAGCAGCTTAGGCCCAACGGCCCAGCATTTT
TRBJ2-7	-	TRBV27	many	CATRVDGAVSYEQYF	TGTGCCACCCGAGTTGACGGGGCTGTGTCCTACGAGCAGTACTTC
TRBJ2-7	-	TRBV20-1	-	CSARGQIAFYEQYF	TGCAGTGCTAGAGGACAGATCGCATTCTACGAGCAGTACTTC
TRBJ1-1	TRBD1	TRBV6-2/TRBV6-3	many	CASSSFLWDSFMNTEAFF	TGTGCCAGCAGTTCATTCCTGTGGGACAGCTTCATGAACACTGAAGCTTTCTTT
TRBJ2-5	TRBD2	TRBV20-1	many	CSARLAGTETQYF	TGCAGTGCTAGACTAGCGGGAACAGAGACCCAGTACTTC
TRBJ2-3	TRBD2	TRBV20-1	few	CSAKIAGGPADTQYF	TGCAGTGCTAAAATAGCGGGAGGGCCAGCAGATACGCAGTATTTT
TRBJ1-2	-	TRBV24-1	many	CATGDLRNYGYTF	TGTGCCACCGGTGATTTACGGAACTATGGCTACACCTTC
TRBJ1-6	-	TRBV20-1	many	CSARVTRGISPLHF	TGCAGTGCTAGAGTGACCCGGGGAATTTCACCCCTCCACTTT
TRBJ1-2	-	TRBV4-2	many	CASSQGDGTIRAKTF	TGTGCCAGCAGCCAGGGAGATGGGACAATCCGGGCCAAGACCTTC
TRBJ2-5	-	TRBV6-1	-	CASSQPLADSKETQYF	TGTGCCAGCAGTCAACCCCTTGCAGACTCAAAAGAGACCCAGTACTTC
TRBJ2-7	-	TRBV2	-	CARTNPRGEQYF	TGTGCCAGGACCAATCCAAGGGGCGAGCAGTACTTC
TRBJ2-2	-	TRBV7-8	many	CASNPRGGGLAGELFF	TGTGCCAGCAACCCTAGGGGGGGAGGGTTGGCCGGGGAGCTGTTTTTT
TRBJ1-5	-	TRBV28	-	CASSLAQGGRYRQPQHF	TGTGCCAGCAGTTTAGCTCAGGGAGGTCGGTATCGTCAGCCCCAGCATTTT
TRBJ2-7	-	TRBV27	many	CASSLSRLSYEQYF	TGTGCCAGCAGTTTATCCAGGCTGAGCTACGAGCAGTACTTC
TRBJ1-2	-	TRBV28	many	CASSLEGRRGSDYGYTF	TGTGCCAGCAGTTTAGAAGGACGGCGGGGTTCGGACTATGGCTACACCTTC
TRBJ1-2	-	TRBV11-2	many	CASSLGLLNYGYTF	TGTGCCAGCAGCTTAGGACTGCTTAACTATGGCTACACCTTC
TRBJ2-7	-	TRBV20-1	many	CSAPDRVYEQYF	TGCAGTGCACCGGACAGAGTCTACGAGCAGTACTTC
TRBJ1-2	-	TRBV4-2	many	CASSQDRAGYGYTF	TGTGCCAGCAGCCAAGATAGAGCAGGTTATGGCTACACCTTC
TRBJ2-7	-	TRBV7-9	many	CASSLPTTRSYEQYF	TGTGCCAGCAGCTTACCTACCACCCGATCCTACGAGCAGTACTTC
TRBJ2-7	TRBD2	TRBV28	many	CASSPIAGSGYEQYF	TGTGCCAGCAGCCCAATAGCGGGATCCGGCTACGAGCAGTACTTC